This TCR beta chain appears in the sequencing data of a study of blood T cell repertoires in COVID-19. About the research overall: COVID-19 samples from acute and convalescent phases originated in the United States, Italy and Spain.

Data came from immunoSEQ multiplex PCR; TCRdb stores just in-frame clones and leaves some out. The sample holds some 400,000 clones; roughly 90% are singletons and the top ten take roughly 0.86%. V lost 4 bases to trimming and J lost 8 bases, with 18 bases between them. The CDR3 consists of 14 residues. Germline lookup yields CDR1 SGHNT and CDR2 YYREEE (reference sequence). The study recruited people aged roughly 18 to 95 years across approximately 24 US areas. People in the exposed group encountered a COVID-19 case within 2 weeks before entering the study. The specimen was PBMCs or T cells enriched from blood (not recorded which). V and J are TRBV5-4 and TRBJ1-2; D gene unclear. The clonotype comes from a woman in her thirties or forties who had been exposed to COVID-19. The CDR3 bases are TGTGCCAGCAGCCCGATCGGTCTCGTTGCGGGCTACACCTTC. Protein: CASSPIGLVAGYTF.